A single sample gave rise to the 3 T cell receptor beta chains below, sequenced in a study of T cells after yellow fever vaccination. TCRdb passed the 5' RACE reads through MiXCR, listing each CDR3 protein once. The sample lists some 320,000 distinct CDR3 sequences, 7.5% to 9% occurring once. The specimen was CD4+ T cells sorted from PBMCs, collected 5 days after the yellow fever booster vaccination. These receptor sequences come from a man aged 18 to 29 who received the YFV17D yellow fever vaccine.

This clonotype was detected only a few times. The chain is built from TRBV5-4 and TRBJ2-3; 10 positions agree with TRBD2. This CDR3 is 19 amino acids long. CDR1 is SGHNT, CDR2 YYREEE, per germline (reference sequence). J lost 4 bases, V lost 0 bases, and 14 bases had no gene match. CDR3 loop: CASSLALTGLARGPDTQYF. The CDR3, as DNA: TGTGCCAGCAGCTTGGCCTTGACGGGACTAGCGAGGGGGCCAGATACGCAGTATTTT.

This clonotype was seen a few times. The chain recombines TRBV7-2 with TRBJ1-6; 7 positions match TRBD1. This CDR3 spans 15 amino acids. Germline V gene sequence: CDR1 SGHTA, CDR2 FQGNSA. V gave up 5 bases and J gave up 4 bases; unmatched junction bases: 5. CDR3 sequence: CASSPGQMYNSPLHF. The CDR3 bases are TGTGCCAGCAGCCCGGGACAGATGTATAATTCACCCCTCCACTTT. The full variable domain, in which reference TRBV7-2 and TRBJ1-6 provide the parts outside the CDR3, is GAGVSQSPSNKVTEKGKDVELRCDPISGHTALYWYRQSLGQGLEFLIYFQGNSAPDKSGLPSDRFSAERTGGSVSTLTIQRTQQEDSAVYLCASSPGQMYNSPLHFGNGTRLTVT.

There are a few counts of this clonotype. This chain connects TRBV14 to TRBJ2-2; D is undetermined. Trimming cost V 6 bases and J 4 bases, with 9 bases left between them. The CDR3 is 13 amino acids. Germline V lookup: CDR1 SGHDN, CDR2 FVKESK. The CDR3 bases are TGTGCCAGCAGGGTCAGACTCACCGGGGAGCTGTTTTTT. It is translated as CASRVRLTGELFF.